This T cell receptor beta chain was identified during a study of T cells in Graves' hyperthyroidism and ophthalmopathy. Absent ophthalmopathy progression within 18 months defined stable Graves' hyperthyroidism. Exclusion of patients followed from uncontrolled infection, other autoimmune disease, pregnancy or lactation. TCR beta CDR3 regions were amplified from RNA transcripts. The HTBI primer set served for first-round RT-PCR of the TCR CDR3. MiXCR, run by TCRdb on the multiplex PCR reads, gives a single entry per CDR3 protein. The repertoire includes about 98,000 distinct CDR3 sequences, roughly 39% of them detected once, and about 10% sits in the top ten. This clonotype was seen repeatedly, ten times or more. V was pared by 6 bases and J by 6 bases, with 10 bases of the junction left unmatched. The CDR3 runs to 15 residues. Germline CDR1 and CDR2: LNHDA and SQIVND (reference sequence).

The clonotype originates from a woman under 40 with Graves' hyperthyroidism. Sequencing used peripheral blood or thyroid tissue (not recorded which). The chain links TRBV19 to TRBJ1-5; TRBD1 matches 8 bases. CDR3 sequence reads: CASSIRTGTGQPQHF. CDR3 sequence (DNA): TGTGCCAGTAGCATTCGGACAGGGACGGGTCAGCCCCAGCATTTT.